The text below deals with one T cell receptor beta chain. Antigen: not known. Specified treatment: roughly 10-day PBMC culture with coronavirus spike peptide pools or control peptides (ViraFEST assay). The entry originates in a study of vaccination and CD4 T cells after COVID-19. CDR3 length: 15 amino acids. The junction had 9 bases not matched to a gene; V was cut back by 5 bases and J by 5 bases. Germline V gives CDR1 MNHNS, CDR2 SASEGT. With the Oncomine TCR Beta short-read assay, DNA from cultured CD4+ T cells was sequenced. One entry per CDR3 protein, called by TCRdb with MiXCR from the PCR reads. The table lists more than 15,000 distinct CDR3 sequences, about 54% of them singletons.

The chain has TRBV6-1 and TRBJ1-2, with 9 positions matching TRBD1. The source is a human donor who had recovered from COVID-19. Sample: CD4+ T cells from blood, cultured in vitro. CDR3 residues: CASSTRTGGGYGYTF. In nucleotides, the CDR3 is TGTGCCAGCAGTACCCGTACAGGGGGCGGATATGGCTACACCTTC.